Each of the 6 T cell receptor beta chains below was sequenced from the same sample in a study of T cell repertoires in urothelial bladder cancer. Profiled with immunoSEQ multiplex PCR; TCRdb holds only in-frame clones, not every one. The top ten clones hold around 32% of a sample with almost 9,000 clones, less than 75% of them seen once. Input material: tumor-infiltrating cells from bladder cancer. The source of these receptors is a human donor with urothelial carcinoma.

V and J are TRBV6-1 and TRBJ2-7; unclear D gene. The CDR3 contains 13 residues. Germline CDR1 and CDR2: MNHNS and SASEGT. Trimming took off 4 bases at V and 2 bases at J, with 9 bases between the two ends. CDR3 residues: CASSGARTYEQYF. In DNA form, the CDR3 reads TGTGCCAGCAGTGGGGCTAGGACCTACGAGCAGTACTTC.

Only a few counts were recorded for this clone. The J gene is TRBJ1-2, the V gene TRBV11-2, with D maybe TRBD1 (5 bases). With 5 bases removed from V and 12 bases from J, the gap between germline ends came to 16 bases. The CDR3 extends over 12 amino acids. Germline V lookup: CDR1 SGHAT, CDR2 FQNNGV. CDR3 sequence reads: CASSQGSIGHTF. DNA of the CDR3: TGTGCCAGCAGCCAGGGCTCCATCGGGCACACCTTC. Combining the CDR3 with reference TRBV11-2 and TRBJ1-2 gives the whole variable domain EAGVAQSPRYKIIEKRQSVAFWCNPISGHATLYWYQQILGQGPKLLIQFQNNGVVDDSQLPKDRFSAERLKGVDSTLKIQPAKLEDSAVYLCASSQGSIGHTFGSGTRLTVV.

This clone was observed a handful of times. CDR3 sequence: CASTIPLVGGDTQYF. CDR3 nucleotide sequence: TGTGCCAGCACCATCCCACTAGTCGGGGGAGATACGCAGTATTTT. The rearrangement links TRBV5-6 to TRBJ2-3; D might be TRBD2 (6 bases). Germline lookup yields CDR1 SGHDT and CDR2 YYEEEE. The CDR3 has 15 residues. The V end was cut by 6 bases, the J end by 5 bases, with 19 bases between.

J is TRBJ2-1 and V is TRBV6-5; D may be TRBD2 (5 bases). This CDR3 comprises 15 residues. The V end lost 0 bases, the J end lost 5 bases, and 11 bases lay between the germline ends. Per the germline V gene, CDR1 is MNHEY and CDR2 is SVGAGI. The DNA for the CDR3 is TGTGCCAGCAGTTACTCGGAGGCACGTAACAATGAGCAGTTCTTC. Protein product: CASSYSEARNNEQFF.

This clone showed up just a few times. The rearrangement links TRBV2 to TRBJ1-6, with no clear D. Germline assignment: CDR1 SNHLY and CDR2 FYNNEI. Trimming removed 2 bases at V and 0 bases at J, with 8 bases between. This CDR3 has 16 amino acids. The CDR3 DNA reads TGTGCCAGCAGTGAAACAAGTACCTCCTATAATTCACCCCTCCACTTT. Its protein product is CASSETSTSYNSPLHF.

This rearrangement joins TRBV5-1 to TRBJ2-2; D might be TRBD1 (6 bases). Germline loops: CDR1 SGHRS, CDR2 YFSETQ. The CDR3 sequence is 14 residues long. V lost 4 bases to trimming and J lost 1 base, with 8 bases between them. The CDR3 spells CASSTTGNTGELFF. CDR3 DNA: TGCGCCAGCAGCACGACAGGGAACACCGGGGAGCTGTTTTTT.